This T cell receptor (beta chain) is drawn from a study of blood T cell repertoires in COVID-19. V was trimmed by 4 bases and J by 2 bases, leaving 13 bases between them. The CDR3 is 15 residues long. The V gene's germline CDR1 is SGDLS and CDR2 YYNGEE. Assay used: immunoSEQ multiplex PCR; TCRdb lists only in-frame clones, some missing. The sample includes 130,000 to 150,000 clones, more than 75% seen only once; the top ten take 35% to 40%. This clone appeared a single time. The specimen sequenced was peripheral blood. The V gene is TRBV9, the J gene TRBJ1-3; TRBD1 is a possible D gene (6 bases). This TCR derives from a man aged 45-60 years who had recovered from COVID-19. The CDR3 spells CASSPRQDPGNTIYF. The CDR3, as DNA: TGTGCCAGCAGCCCCAGACAGGATCCTGGAAACACCATATATTTT. The whole variable domain, remainder taken from reference TRBV9 and TRBJ1-3, is DSGVTQTPKHLITATGQRVTLRCSPRSGDLSVYWYQQSLDQGLQFLIQYYNGEERAKGNILERFSAQQFPDLHSELNLSSLELGDSALYFCASSPRQDPGNTIYFGEGSWLTVV.